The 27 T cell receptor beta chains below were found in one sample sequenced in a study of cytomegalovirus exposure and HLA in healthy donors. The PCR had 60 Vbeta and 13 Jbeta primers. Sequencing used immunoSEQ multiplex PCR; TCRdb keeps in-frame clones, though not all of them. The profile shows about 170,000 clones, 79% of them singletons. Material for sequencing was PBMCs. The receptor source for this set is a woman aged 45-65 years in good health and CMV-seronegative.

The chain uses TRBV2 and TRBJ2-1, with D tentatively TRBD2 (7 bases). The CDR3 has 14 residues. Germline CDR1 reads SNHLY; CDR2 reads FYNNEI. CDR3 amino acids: CTSLQGGRYNEQFF. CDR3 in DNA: TGTACATCCTTACAGGGAGGGCGATACAATGAGCAGTTCTTC. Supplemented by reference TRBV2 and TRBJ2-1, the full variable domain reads EPEVTQTPSHQVTQMGQEVILRCVPISNHLYFYWYRQILGQKVEFLVSFYNNEISEKSEIFDDQFSVERPDGSNFTLKIRSTKLEDSAMYFCTSLQGGRYNEQFFGPGTRLTVL.

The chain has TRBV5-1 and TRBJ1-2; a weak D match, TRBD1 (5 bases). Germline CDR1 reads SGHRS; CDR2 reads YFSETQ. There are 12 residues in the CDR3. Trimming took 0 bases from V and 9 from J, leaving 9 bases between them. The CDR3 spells CASSLGQQSYTF. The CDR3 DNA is TGCGCCAGCAGCTTGGGACAGCAAAGCTACACCTTC. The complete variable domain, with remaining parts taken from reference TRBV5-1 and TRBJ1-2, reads KAGVTQTPRYLIKTRGQQVTLSCSPISGHRSVSWYQQTPGQGLQFLFEYFSETQRNKGNFPGRFSGRQFSNSRSEMNVSTLELGDSALYLCASSLGQQSYTFGSGTRLTVV.

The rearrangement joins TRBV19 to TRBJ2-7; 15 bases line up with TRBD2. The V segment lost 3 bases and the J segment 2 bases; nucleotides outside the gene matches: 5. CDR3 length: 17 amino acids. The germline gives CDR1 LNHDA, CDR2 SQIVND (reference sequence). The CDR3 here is CASSIRTSGREPYEQYF. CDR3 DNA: TGTGCCAGTAGTATTAGGACTAGCGGGAGGGAACCCTACGAGCAGTACTTC.

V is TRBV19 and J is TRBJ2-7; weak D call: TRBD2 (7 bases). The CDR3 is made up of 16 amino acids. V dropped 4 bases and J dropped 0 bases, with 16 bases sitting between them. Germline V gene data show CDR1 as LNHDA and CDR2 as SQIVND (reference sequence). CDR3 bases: TGTGCCAGTAGTAGGCGCGGGGGCGCCTTCTCCTACGAGCAGTACTTC. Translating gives CASSRRGGAFSYEQYF.

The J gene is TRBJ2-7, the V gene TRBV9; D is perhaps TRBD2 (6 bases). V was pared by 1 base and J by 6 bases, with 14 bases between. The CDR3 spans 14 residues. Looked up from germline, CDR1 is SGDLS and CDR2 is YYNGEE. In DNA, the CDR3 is TGTGCCAGCAGCGTATCGGGGGAGAGAGGCGAGCAGTACTTC. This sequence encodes CASSVSGERGEQYF. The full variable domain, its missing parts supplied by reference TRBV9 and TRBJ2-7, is DSGVTQTPKHLITATGQRVTLRCSPRSGDLSVYWYQQSLDQGLQFLIQYYNGEERAKGNILERFSAQQFPDLHSELNLSSLELGDSALYFCASSVSGERGEQYFGPGTRLTVT.

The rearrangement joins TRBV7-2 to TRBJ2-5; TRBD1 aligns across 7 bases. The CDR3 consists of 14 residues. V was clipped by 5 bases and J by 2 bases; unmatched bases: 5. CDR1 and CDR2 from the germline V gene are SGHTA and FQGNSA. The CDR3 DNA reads TGTGCCAGCAGCATCCAGGGACAGCAAGAGACCCAGTACTTC. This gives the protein CASSIQGQQETQYF. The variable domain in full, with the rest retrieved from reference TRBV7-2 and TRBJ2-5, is GAGVSQSPSNKVTEKGKDVELRCDPISGHTALYWYRQSLGQGLEFLIYFQGNSAPDKSGLPSDRFSAERTGGSVSTLTIQRTQQEDSAVYLCASSIQGQQETQYFGPGTRLLVL.

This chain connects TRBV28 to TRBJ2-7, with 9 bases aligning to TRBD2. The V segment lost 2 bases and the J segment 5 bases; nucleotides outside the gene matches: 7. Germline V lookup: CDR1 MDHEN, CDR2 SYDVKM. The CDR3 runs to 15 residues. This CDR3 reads CASSLPGSSGDEQYF. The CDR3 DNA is TGTGCCAGCAGTTTACCGGGCTCTAGCGGGGACGAGCAGTACTTC.

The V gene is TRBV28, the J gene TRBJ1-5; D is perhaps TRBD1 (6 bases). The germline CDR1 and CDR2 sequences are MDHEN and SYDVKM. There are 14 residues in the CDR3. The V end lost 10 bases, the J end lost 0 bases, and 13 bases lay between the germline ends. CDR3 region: CAIAGTYSNQPQHF. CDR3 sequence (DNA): TGTGCCATAGCCGGGACATATAGCAATCAGCCCCAGCATTTT.

The CDR3 nucleotides are TGCAGCGCCGGAGGCACAGATACGCAGTATTTT. Amino acids: CSAGGTDTQYF. The genes are TRBV29-1 and TRBJ2-3; D is unclear. V was clipped by 7 bases and J by 1 base, with 6 bases between them. The CDR3 consists of 11 residues. The germline V gene has CDR1 SQVTM and CDR2 ANQGSEA.

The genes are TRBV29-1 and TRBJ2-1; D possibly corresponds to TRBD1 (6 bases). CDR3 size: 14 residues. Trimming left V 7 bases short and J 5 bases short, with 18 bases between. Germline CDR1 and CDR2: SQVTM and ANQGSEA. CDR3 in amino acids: CSAATGFKDNEQFF. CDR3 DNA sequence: TGCAGCGCCGCAACAGGGTTCAAGGACAATGAGCAGTTCTTC.

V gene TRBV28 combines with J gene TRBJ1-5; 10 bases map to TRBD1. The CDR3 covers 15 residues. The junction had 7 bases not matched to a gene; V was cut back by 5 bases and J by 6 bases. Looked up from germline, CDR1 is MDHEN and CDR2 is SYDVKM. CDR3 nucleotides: TGTGCCAGCAGTGAGGACAGGGGGATAATTCAGCCCCAGCATTTT. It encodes CASSEDRGIIQPQHF.

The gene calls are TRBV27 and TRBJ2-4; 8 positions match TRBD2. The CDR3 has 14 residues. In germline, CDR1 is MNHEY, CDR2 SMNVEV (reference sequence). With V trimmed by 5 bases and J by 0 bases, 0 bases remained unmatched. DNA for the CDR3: TGTGCCAGCAGTCGGGGGGGAGCCAAAAACATTCAGTACTTC. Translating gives CASSRGGAKNIQYF.

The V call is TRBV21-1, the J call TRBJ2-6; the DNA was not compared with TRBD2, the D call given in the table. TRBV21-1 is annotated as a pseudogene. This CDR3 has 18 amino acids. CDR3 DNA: TGTGCCAGCAGCGCATGGGAGGGGGACTTCTCTGGGGCCAACGTCCTGACTTTC. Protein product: CASSAWEGDFSGANVLTF.

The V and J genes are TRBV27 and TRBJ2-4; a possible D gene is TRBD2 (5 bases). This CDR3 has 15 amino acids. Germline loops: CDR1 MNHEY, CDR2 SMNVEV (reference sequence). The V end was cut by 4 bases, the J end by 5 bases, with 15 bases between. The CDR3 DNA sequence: TGTGCCAGCAGTTCCCTCGGGGAAGGTCAAAACATTCAGTACTTC. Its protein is CASSSLGEGQNIQYF.

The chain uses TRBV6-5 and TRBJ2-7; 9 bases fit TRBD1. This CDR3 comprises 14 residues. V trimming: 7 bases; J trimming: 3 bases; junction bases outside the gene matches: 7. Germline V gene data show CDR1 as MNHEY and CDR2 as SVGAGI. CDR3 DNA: TGTGCCAGCACTCGTGGGACAGGGAACTACGAGCAGTACTTC. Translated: CASTRGTGNYEQYF.

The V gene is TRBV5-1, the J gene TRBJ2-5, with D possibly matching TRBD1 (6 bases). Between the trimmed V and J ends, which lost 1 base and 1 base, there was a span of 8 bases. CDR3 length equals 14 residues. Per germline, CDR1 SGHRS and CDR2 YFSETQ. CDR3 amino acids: CASSLTGTQETQYF. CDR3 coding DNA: TGCGCCAGCAGCTTGACAGGGACCCAAGAGACCCAGTACTTC.

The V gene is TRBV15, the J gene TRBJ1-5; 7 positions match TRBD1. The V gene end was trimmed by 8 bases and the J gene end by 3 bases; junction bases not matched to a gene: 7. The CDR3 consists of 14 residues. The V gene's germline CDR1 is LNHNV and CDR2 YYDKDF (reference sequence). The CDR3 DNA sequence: TGTGCCACCCGGACAGGCGCTTTCAATCAGCCCCAGCATTTT. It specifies CATRTGAFNQPQHF.

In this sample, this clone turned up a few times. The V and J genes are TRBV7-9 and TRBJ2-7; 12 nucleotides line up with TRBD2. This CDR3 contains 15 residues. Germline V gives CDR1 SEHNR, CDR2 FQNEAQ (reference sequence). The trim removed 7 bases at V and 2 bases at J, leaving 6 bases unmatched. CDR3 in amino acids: CASTLGLAGPYEQYF. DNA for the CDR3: TGTGCCAGCACCTTGGGACTAGCGGGCCCCTACGAGCAGTACTTC.

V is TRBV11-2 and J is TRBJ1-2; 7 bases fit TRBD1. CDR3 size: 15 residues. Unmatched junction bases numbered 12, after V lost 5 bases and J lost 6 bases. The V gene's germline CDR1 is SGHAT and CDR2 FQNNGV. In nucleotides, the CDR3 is TGTGCCAGCAGCCGCACCCGGACAGGTGATCATGGCTACACCTTC. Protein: CASSRTRTGDHGYTF.

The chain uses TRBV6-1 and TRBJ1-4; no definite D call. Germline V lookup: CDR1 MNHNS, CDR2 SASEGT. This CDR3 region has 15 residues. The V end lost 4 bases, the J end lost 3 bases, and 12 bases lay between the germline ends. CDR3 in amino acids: CASSGPGGANEKLFF. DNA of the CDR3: TGTGCCAGCAGTGGCCCGGGTGGAGCTAATGAAAAACTGTTTTTT.

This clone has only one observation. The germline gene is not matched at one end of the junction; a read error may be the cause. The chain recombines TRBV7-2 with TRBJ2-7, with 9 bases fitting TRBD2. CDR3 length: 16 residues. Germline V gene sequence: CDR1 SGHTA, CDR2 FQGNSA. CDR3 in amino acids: CASSPGGAGGSYEQHF. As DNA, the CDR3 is TGTGCCAGCAGCCCCGGGGGAGCGGGAGGTTCCTACGAGCAGCACTTC.

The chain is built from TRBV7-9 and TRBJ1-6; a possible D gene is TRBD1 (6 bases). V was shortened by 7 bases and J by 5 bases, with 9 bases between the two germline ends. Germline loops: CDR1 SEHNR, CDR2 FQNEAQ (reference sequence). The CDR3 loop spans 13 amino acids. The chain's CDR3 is CASNRADNSPLHF. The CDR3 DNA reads TGTGCCAGCAACAGGGCTGATAATTCACCCCTCCACTTT.

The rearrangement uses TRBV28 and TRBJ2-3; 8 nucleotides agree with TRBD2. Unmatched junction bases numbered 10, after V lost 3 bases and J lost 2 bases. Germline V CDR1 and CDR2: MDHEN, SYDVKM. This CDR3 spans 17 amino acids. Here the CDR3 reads CASSFPRLAGTTDTQYF. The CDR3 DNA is TGTGCCAGCAGTTTTCCCCGGTTAGCGGGGACCACAGATACGCAGTATTTT.

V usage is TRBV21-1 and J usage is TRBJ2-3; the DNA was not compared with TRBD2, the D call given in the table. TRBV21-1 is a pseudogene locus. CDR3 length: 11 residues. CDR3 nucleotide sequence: TGTGCCGGGGGGTCTACAGATACGCAGTATTTT. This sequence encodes CAGGSTDTQYF.

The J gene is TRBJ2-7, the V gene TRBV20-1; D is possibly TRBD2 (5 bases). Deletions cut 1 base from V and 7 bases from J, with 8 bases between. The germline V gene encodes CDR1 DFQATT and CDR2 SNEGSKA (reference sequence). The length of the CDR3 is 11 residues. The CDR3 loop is CSARAGWEQYF. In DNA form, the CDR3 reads TGCAGTGCTAGAGCGGGGTGGGAGCAGTACTTC.

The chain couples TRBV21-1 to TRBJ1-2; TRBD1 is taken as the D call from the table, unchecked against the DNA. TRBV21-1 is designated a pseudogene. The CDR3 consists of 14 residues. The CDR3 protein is CASSKPGTGYGYTF. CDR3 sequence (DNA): TGTGCCAGCAGCAAACCCGGGACAGGTTATGGCTACACCTTC.

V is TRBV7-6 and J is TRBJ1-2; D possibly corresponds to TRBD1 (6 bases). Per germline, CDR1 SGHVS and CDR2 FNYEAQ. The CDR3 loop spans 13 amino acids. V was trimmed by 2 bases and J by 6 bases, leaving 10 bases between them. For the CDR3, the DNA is TGTGCCAGCAGCTTAACAGGGTGGGATGGCTACACCTTC. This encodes CASSLTGWDGYTF.